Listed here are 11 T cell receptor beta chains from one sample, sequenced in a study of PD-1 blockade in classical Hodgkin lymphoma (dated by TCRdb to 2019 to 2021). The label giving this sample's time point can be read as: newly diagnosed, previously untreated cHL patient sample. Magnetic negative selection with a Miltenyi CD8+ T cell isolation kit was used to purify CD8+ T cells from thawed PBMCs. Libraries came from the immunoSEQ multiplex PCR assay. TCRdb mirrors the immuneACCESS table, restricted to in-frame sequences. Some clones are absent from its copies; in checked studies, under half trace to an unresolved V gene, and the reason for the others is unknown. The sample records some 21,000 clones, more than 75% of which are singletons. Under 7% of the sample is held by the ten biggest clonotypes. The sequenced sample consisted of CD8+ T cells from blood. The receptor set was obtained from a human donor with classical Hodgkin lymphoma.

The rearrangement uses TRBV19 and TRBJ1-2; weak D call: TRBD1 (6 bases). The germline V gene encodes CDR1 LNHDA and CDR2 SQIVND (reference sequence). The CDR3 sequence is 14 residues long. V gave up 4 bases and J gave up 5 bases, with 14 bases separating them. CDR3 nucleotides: TGTGCCAGTAGTAAAGGGGGGTCTCTATATGGCTACACCTTC. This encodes CASSKGGSLYGYTF.

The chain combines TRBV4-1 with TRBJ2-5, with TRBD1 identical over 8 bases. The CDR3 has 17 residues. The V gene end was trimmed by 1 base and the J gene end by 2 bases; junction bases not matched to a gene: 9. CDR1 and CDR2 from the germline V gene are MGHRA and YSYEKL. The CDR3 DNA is TGCGCCAGCAGCCAAGTACAGGGGGAGTCTACTCAAGAGACCCAGTACTTC. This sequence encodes CASSQVQGESTQETQYF.

The CDR3 DNA follows: TGTGCCAGCAGCGTAGGGGGATACACCGGGGAGCTGTTTTTT. Protein product: CASSVGGYTGELFF. The chain links TRBV9 to TRBJ2-2; D is unresolved. Trimming left V 0 bases short and J 3 bases short, with 6 bases between. The germline CDR1 and CDR2 sequences are SGDLS and YYNGEE. CDR3 length: 14 amino acids. The full variable domain, completed using reference TRBV9 and TRBJ2-2, is DSGVTQTPKHLITATGQRVTLRCSPRSGDLSVYWYQQSLDQGLQFLIQYYNGEERAKGNILERFSAQQFPDLHSELNLSSLELGDSALYFCASSVGGYTGELFFGEGSRLTVL.

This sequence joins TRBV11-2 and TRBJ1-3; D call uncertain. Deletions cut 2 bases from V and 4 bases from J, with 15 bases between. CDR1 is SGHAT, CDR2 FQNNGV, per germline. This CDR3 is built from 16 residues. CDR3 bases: TGTGCCAGCAGCTTAAGCTTCGGCTCAACGGGAAACACCATATATTTT. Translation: CASSLSFGSTGNTIYF. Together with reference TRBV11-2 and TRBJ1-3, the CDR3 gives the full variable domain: EAGVAQSPRYKIIEKRQSVAFWCNPISGHATLYWYQQILGQGPKLLIQFQNNGVVDDSQLPKDRFSAERLKGVDSTLKIQPAKLEDSAVYLCASSLSFGSTGNTIYFGEGSWLTVV.

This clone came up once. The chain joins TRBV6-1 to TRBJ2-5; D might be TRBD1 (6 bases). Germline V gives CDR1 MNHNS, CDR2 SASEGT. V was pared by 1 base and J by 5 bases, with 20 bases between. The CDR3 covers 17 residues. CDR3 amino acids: CASSEEGTLGMVETQYF. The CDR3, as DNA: TGTGCCAGCAGTGAAGAGGGGACACTAGGAATGGTGGAGACCCAGTACTTC.

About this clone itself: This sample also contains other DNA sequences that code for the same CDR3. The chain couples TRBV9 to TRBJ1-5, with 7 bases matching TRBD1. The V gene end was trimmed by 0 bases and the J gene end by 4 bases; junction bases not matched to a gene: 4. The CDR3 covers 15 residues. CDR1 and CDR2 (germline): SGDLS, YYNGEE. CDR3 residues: CASSVGQGGNQPQHF. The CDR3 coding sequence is TGTGCCAGCAGCGTAGGACAGGGTGGAAATCAGCCCCAGCATTTT.

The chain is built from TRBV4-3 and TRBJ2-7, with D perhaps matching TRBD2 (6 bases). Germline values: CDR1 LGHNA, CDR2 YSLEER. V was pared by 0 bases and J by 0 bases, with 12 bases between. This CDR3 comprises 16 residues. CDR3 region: CASSQDAGITSYEQYF. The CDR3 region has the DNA TGCGCCAGCAGCCAAGATGCGGGAATAACCTCCTACGAGCAGTACTTC.

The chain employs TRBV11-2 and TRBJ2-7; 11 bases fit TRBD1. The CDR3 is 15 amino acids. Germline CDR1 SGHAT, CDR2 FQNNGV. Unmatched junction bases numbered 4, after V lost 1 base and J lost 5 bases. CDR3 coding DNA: TGTGCCAGCAGCTTAGCCCGGACAGGGGGCCACGAGCAGTACTTC. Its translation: CASSLARTGGHEQYF.

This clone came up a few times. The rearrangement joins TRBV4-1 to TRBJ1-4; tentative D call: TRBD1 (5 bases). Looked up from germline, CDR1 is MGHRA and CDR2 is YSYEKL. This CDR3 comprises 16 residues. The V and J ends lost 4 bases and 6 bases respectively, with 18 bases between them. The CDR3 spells CASSPTLTAYDEKLFF. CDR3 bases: TGCGCCAGCAGCCCCACCTTGACAGCTTATGATGAAAAACTGTTTTTT.

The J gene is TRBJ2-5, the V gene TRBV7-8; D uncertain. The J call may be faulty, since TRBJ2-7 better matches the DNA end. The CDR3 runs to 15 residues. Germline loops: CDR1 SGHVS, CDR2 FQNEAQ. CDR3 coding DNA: TGTGCCAGCAGCCCCGCAAAACAGTTCGGGTCCGAGCAGTACTTC. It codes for CASSPAKQFGSEQYF.

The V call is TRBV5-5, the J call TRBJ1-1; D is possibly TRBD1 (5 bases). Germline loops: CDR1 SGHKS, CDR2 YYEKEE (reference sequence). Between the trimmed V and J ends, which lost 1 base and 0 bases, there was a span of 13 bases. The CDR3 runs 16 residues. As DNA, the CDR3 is TGTGCCAGCAGCTTGCAGGGTTCAGGGCTGAACACTGAAGCTTTCTTT. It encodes CASSLQGSGLNTEAFF.